The 6 T cell receptor beta chains below were found in one sample sequenced in a study of neurological immune-mediated disorders. In TCRdb, the 5' RACE reads were re-called with MiXCR into one record per CDR3 protein. The table shows about 62,000 distinct CDR3 sequences, with 3% to 4% occurring only once. The sample was PBMCs. All receptors come from a woman in her forties or fifties with multiple sclerosis.

This clonotype was found many times. The gene calls are TRBV20-1 and TRBJ2-3, with TRBD2 identical over 10 bases. The CDR3 sequence is 14 residues long. The germline V gene has CDR1 DFQATT and CDR2 SNEGSKA (reference sequence). Losses at the gene ends were 5 bases for V and 2 bases for J; bases not matched to a gene: 4. As DNA, the CDR3 is TGCAGTGCTGGGGGACTAGCGAACACAGATACGCAGTATTTT. This gives the protein CSAGGLANTDTQYF.

This clonotype has ten or more counts. The CDR3 sequence: CASSGMRRGAEQYF. CDR3 nucleotides: TGCGCCAGCAGTGGGATGCGCAGGGGGGCGGAGCAGTACTTC. The V call is TRBV10-2, the J call TRBJ2-7, with D maybe TRBD1 (7 bases). Trimming removed 4 bases at V and 7 bases at J, with 17 bases between. The CDR3 is 14 amino acids. Germline CDR1 WSHSY, CDR2 SAAADI.

The table lists this clonotype with many counts. One end of the junction fails to match germline, which may point to a read error. This chain links TRBV15 with TRBJ1-6; no firm D call. Germline V lookup: CDR1 LNHNV, CDR2 YYDKDF (reference sequence). The CDR3 extends over 16 amino acids. The DNA of the CDR3 is TGTGCCACCAGCAGAGATTTCGGAGGCGACGGTTCACCCCTCAACTTT. Protein: CATSRDFGGDGSPLNF.

This clonotype was seen at least ten times. A much larger clone lies a single base off, so this may be a read error. The chain combines TRBV15 with TRBJ2-2; no firm D call. The CDR3 extends over 15 amino acids. The germline V gene has CDR1 LNHNV and CDR2 YYDKDF (reference sequence). The V gene lost 0 bases and the J gene lost 1 base, with 6 bases spanning the gap. The CDR3, as DNA: TGTGCCACCAGCAGAGATCTAAAGAACACCGGGGAGCTGTTTTTT. Its protein product is CATSRDLKNTGELFF.

This clonotype occurred many times. The rearrangement joins TRBV12-3 or TRBV12-4 to TRBJ2-7; D may be TRBD1 or TRBD2 (6 bases each). The CDR3 is 15 amino acids. Trimming left V 1 base short and J 3 bases short, with 13 bases between. The CDR3 here is CASSLGGAQGYEQYF. DNA of the CDR3: TGTGCCAGCAGTTTAGGGGGGGCACAGGGCTACGAGCAGTACTTC.

The CDR3 coding sequence is TGTGCCATCAGTGAGTCGATTTTGAGGGACAAGTCTAACTATGGCTACACCTTC. This gives the protein CAISESILRDKSNYGYTF. The chain has TRBV10-3 and TRBJ1-2, with a tentative D call TRBD1 (6 bases). Per the germline V gene, CDR1 is ENHRY and CDR2 is SYGVKD. The CDR3 spans 18 residues. The V gene lost 0 bases and the J gene lost 0 bases, with 17 bases spanning the gap.